These 25 T cell receptor beta chains originate from one sample sequenced in a study of molecular identifiers for immune sequencing clone quantification. TCRdb fed the PCR reads into MiXCR, producing one record per CDR3 protein. The sample consists of 85,000 to 90,000 distinct CDR3 sequences, around 20% of them appearing once. The specimen was naive CD8+ T cells from blood, with Jurkat cell RNA spiked in. The subset is: FACS-sorted CD8+CD4-CCR7+CD45RA+ naive T cells. Receptors were obtained from a human donor in good health. Some libraries in this study had Jurkat cell RNA spiked in.

Notes on this clonotype: A junction boundary mismatches the germline segment, possibly from a read error. The J gene is TRBJ2-6, the V gene TRBV9, with D perhaps matching TRBD1 (5 bases). The CDR3 runs to 17 residues. CDR1 is SGDLS, CDR2 YYNGEE, per germline. The CDR3 reads CASSVWVGLSGANVLTF. The DNA of the CDR3 is TGTGCCAGCAGCGTATGGGTTGGCCTATCTGGGGCCAACGTCCTGACCTTC.

This clonotype was counted ten times or more. J is TRBJ2-1 and V is TRBV4-3; maybe TRBD2 (5 bases). There are 15 residues in the CDR3. V shed 1 base and J shed 7 bases, with 14 bases lying between them. CDR1 is LGHNA, CDR2 YSLEER, per germline. CDR3 residues: CASSQGLPEENEQFF. In DNA, the CDR3 is TGCGCCAGCAGCCAAGGACTACCGGAAGAGAATGAGCAGTTCTTC.

This clonotype occurred many times. The chain joins TRBV27 to TRBJ1-5, with D unclear. V lost 3 bases, J lost 1 base, and 10 bases lay in between. The germline CDR1 and CDR2 sequences are MNHEY and SMNVEV (reference sequence). The CDR3 has 15 amino acids. The CDR3 nucleotides read TGTGCCAGCAGTTTCCGCCCCGGAAGCAATCAGCCCCAGCATTTT. Translation gives CASSFRPGSNQPQHF.

Notes on this clonotype: The CDR3 carries no conserved terminal phenylalanine or tryptophan, so it likely arises from a read error. The chain is built from TRBV7-9 and TRBJ2-4; TRBD1 is a possible D gene (6 bases). Germline V CDR1 and CDR2: SEHNR, FQNEAQ (reference sequence). The V and J ends lost 2 bases and 4 bases respectively, with 15 bases between them. The CDR3 is 16 amino acids. This chain's CDR3 is CASSLSEDRLKNIQYS. The CDR3 coding sequence is TGTGCCAGCAGCTTAAGTGAGGACAGACTAAAAAACATTCAGTACTCC.

This clonotype was seen many times. The chain carries TRBV12-3 or TRBV12-4 and TRBJ2-3; TRBD2 matches 10 bases. J gave up 4 bases and V 5 bases, and 3 bases lay outside the gene matches. The CDR3 runs to 14 residues. The DNA for the CDR3 is TGTGCCAGCAGTCCTCTAGCGGGAGCAGATACGCAGTATTTT. Its protein product is CASSPLAGADTQYF.

The sample holds many counts of this clonotype. The chain recombines TRBV20-1 with TRBJ2-7; either TRBD1 or TRBD2 may supply D (5 bases each). The CDR3 extends over 13 amino acids. Trimming took off 6 bases at V and 6 bases at J, with 18 bases between the two ends. CDR1 and CDR2 (germline): DFQATT, SNEGSKA (reference sequence). The CDR3 region is CSAVTRGPPEQYF. The DNA for the CDR3 is TGCAGTGCCGTGACGAGGGGCCCTCCCGAGCAGTACTTC.

This clonotype was seen repeatedly, ten times or more. J is TRBJ1-1 and V is TRBV7-9; TRBD1 matches at 7 bases. Trimming at V came to 5 bases and at J to 2 bases, leaving 17 bases not matched to a gene. The CDR3 runs 18 residues. Germline CDR1 and CDR2: SEHNR and FQNEAQ (reference sequence). CDR3 loop: CASSTDRDAQLGNTEAFF. The CDR3 DNA sequence: TGTGCCAGCAGCACCGACAGGGACGCACAACTCGGAAACACTGAAGCTTTCTTT.

Many counts were recorded for this clonotype. The chain couples TRBV12-3 or TRBV12-4 to TRBJ1-1; 8 nucleotides line up with TRBD1. V trimming: 4 bases; J trimming: 4 bases; junction bases outside the gene matches: 5. The CDR3 has 14 amino acids. The CDR3 protein is CASSSGGEFTEAFF. CDR3 bases: TGTGCCAGCAGTTCAGGGGGCGAGTTCACTGAAGCTTTCTTT.

Many counts were recorded for this clonotype. The rearrangement links TRBV20-1 to TRBJ2-7, with 8 nucleotides matching TRBD2. Losses at the gene ends were 0 bases for V and 4 bases for J; bases not matched to a gene: 5. Germline CDR1 reads DFQATT; CDR2 reads SNEGSKA (reference sequence). The CDR3 spans 14 residues. CDR3 DNA: TGCAGTGCTAGAGATCGCGGGGGGCATTACGAGCAGTACTTC. Protein product: CSARDRGGHYEQYF.

This clonotype showed up many times. The rearrangement joins TRBV5-7 to TRBJ2-5; 10 bases agree with TRBD2. TRBV5-7 is filed as an ORF, its function uncertain. The junction had 3 bases not matched to a gene; V was cut back by 0 bases and J by 4 bases. The CDR3 length is 15 residues. Here the CDR3 reads CASSLVAGGGETQYF. Written as DNA, the CDR3 is TGTGCCAGCAGCTTGGTAGCGGGAGGAGGAGAGACCCAGTACTTC.

The sample holds many counts of this clonotype. The V and J genes are TRBV6-5 and TRBJ1-2; D unresolved. There are 16 residues in the CDR3. The V end lost 5 bases, the J end lost 0 bases, and 16 bases lay between the germline ends. Germline loops: CDR1 MNHEY, CDR2 SVGAGI. CDR3 loop: CASSHYATEANYGYTF. The CDR3 DNA reads TGTGCCAGCAGTCACTACGCGACTGAAGCTAACTATGGCTACACCTTC.

Turning to this clonotype: The junction departs from germline at one end; a sequencing error may be responsible. This sequence joins TRBV4-3 and TRBJ2-1; TRBD2 matches at 10 bases. The CDR3 is made up of 18 amino acids. Per the germline V gene, CDR1 is LGHNA and CDR2 is YSLEER. The CDR3 DNA sequence: TGCGCCAGCAGCCCCGGGGTAGCGGGGGGTGACTCCTACAATGGGCAGTTCTTC. Its protein product is CASSPGVAGGDSYNGQFF.

This clonotype was found many times. J is TRBJ2-7 and V is TRBV7-9; TRBD2 matches at 8 bases. V shed 0 bases and J 0 bases; nucleotides not matched to a gene: 10. CDR3 size: 18 residues. Per germline, CDR1 SEHNR and CDR2 FQNEAQ (reference sequence). CDR3 nucleotide sequence: TGTGCCAGCAGCTTAGCGCTCGGTAGCGGGGAGCGCTCCTACGAGCAGTACTTC. Translating it yields CASSLALGSGERSYEQYF. Filled out from reference TRBV7-9 and TRBJ2-7, the complete variable domain reads DTGVSQNPRHKITKRGQNVTFRCDPISEHNRLYWYRQTLGQGPEFLTYFQNEAQLEKSRLLSDRFSAERPKGSFSTLEIQRTEQGDSAMYLCASSLALGSGERSYEQYFGPGTRLTVT.

This clonotype was seen many times. The J gene is TRBJ1-2, the V gene TRBV29-1, with D hard to call. V lost 4 bases to trimming and J lost 5 bases, with 5 bases between them. Germline V lookup: CDR1 SQVTM, CDR2 ANQGSEA. CDR3 length: 10 residues. In DNA form, the CDR3 reads TGCAGCGTTGCCCAGTATGGCTACACCTTC. Translated, it gives CSVAQYGYTF.

Many counts were recorded for this clonotype. The gene calls are TRBV7-9 and TRBJ2-7; D may be TRBD1 (5 bases). The CDR3 has 17 residues. The V and J ends lost 1 base and 2 bases respectively, with 18 bases between them. From germline, CDR1 is SEHNR and CDR2 FQNEAQ (reference sequence). The CDR3 DNA reads as TGTGCCAGCAGCTTAGGGAAGACAGCCGATCGGGCCTACGAGCAGTACTTC. Translating gives CASSLGKTADRAYEQYF.

Ten or more counts support this clonotype. This chain links TRBV5-6 with TRBJ2-7; D is perhaps TRBD1 or TRBD2 (5 bases each). The CDR3 is 14 amino acids. Trimming left V 2 bases short and J 2 bases short, with 11 bases between. Germline V gene data show CDR1 as SGHDT and CDR2 as YYEEEE. CDR3 coding DNA: TGTGCCAGCAGCTTTGGGACGAGACCCTACGAGCAGTACTTC. Its translation: CASSFGTRPYEQYF. The variable domain in full, completed from reference TRBV5-6 and TRBJ2-7, reads DAGVTQSPTHLIKTRGQQVTLRCSPKSGHDTVSWYQQALGQGPQFIFQYYEEEERQRGNFPDRFSGHQFPNYSSELNVNALLLGDSALYLCASSFGTRPYEQYFGPGTRLTVT.

At least ten counts were recorded for this clonotype. This rearrangement joins TRBV4-1 to TRBJ2-3; the match to TRBD2 covers 7 bases. J was trimmed by 4 bases and V by 0 bases; bases with no gene match: 7. Germline V gives CDR1 MGHRA, CDR2 YSYEKL. This CDR3 spans 16 amino acids. Here the CDR3 DNA reads TGCGCCAGCAGCCAAGAAGCTAGCGGAATGCCAGATACGCAGTATTTT. It is translated as CASSQEASGMPDTQYF.

On this clonotype: This may stem from a read error, because a much larger clone lies one nucleotide away. The rearrangement uses TRBV11-2 and TRBJ2-1; 8 positions agree with TRBD2. CDR3 size: 17 residues. Germline-derived CDR1 and CDR2 are SGHAT and FQNNGV. CDR3 in amino acids: CASSAIAGTSSYNEQSF. The CDR3 DNA reads as TGTGCCAGCAGCGCGATAGCGGGGACCAGCTCCTACAATGAGCAGTCCTTC.

This clonotype appeared many times. The V gene is TRBV4-3, the J gene TRBJ2-1; 12 bases agree with TRBD2. The V segment lost 0 bases and the J segment 4 bases; nucleotides outside the gene matches: 4. Germline V gives CDR1 LGHNA, CDR2 YSLEER. This CDR3 has 17 residues. This chain's CDR3 is CASSQDRTSGIYNEQFF. The CDR3 DNA sequence: TGCGCCAGCAGCCAAGATAGGACTAGCGGGATATACAATGAGCAGTTCTTC.

The table lists this clonotype with many counts. The CDR3 region has the DNA TGTGCCAGCAGCGAAACCGTGGGCAATCAGCCCCAGCATTTT. Protein: CASSETVGNQPQHF. The chain combines TRBV6-1 with TRBJ1-5; no clear D gene. Germline CDR1 reads MNHNS; CDR2 reads SASEGT. The CDR3 covers 14 residues. The ends were cut back, 6 bases at V and 2 bases at J, with 11 bases in the middle.

This clonotype was recorded at least ten times. The chain uses TRBV9 and TRBJ2-3; 9 bases map to TRBD2. V lost 0 bases, J lost 2 bases, and 7 bases stayed unmatched. Germline-derived CDR1 and CDR2 are SGDLS and YYNGEE. CDR3 length equals 17 residues. CDR3 in amino acids: CASSVEASGVATDTQYF. CDR3 DNA: TGTGCCAGCAGCGTAGAAGCTAGCGGGGTCGCCACAGATACGCAGTATTTT.

The table lists this clonotype with a few counts. At one boundary the junction diverges from the germline segment, which might be a read error. This rearrangement joins TRBV12-3 or TRBV12-4 to TRBJ1-5; D uncertain. The CDR3 has 14 residues. The CDR3 here is CASSFGPSSQPQHF. In nucleotides, the CDR3 is TGTGCCAGCAGTTTTGGCCCTAGCAGTCAGCCCCAGCATTTT.

This clonotype was seen ten or more times. The J gene is TRBJ1-1, the V gene TRBV7-9, with no clear D. Germline V gene data show CDR1 as SEHNR and CDR2 as FQNEAQ (reference sequence). CDR3 length equals 13 residues. Deletions cut 5 bases from V and 7 bases from J, with 14 bases between. CDR3 region: CASSHVNLIEAFF. CDR3 nucleotide sequence: TGTGCCAGCAGCCACGTCAATTTGATTGAAGCTTTCTTT.

This clonotype was seen repeatedly, ten times or more. The chain couples TRBV5-4 to TRBJ2-7, with D perhaps matching TRBD2 (5 bases). Per germline, CDR1 SGHNT and CDR2 YYREEE (reference sequence). The CDR3 extends over 13 amino acids. Trimming removed 2 bases from V and 5 bases from J, with 11 bases in between. The CDR3 region has the DNA TGTGCCAGCAGCTTTAGACTCGGGGACGAGCAGTACTTC. It codes for CASSFRLGDEQYF.

Comments on this clonotype: This may be a read error, as it is one base from a much larger clone. V is TRBV6-5 and J is TRBJ2-1, with D possibly being TRBD2 (6 bases). Germline V gene data show CDR1 as MNHEY and CDR2 as SVGAGI. The length of the CDR3 is 12 residues. The CDR3 loop is CASSLGGDEQLF. The CDR3 bases are TGTGCCAGCAGCCTTGGAGGGGATGAGCAGCTCTTC.